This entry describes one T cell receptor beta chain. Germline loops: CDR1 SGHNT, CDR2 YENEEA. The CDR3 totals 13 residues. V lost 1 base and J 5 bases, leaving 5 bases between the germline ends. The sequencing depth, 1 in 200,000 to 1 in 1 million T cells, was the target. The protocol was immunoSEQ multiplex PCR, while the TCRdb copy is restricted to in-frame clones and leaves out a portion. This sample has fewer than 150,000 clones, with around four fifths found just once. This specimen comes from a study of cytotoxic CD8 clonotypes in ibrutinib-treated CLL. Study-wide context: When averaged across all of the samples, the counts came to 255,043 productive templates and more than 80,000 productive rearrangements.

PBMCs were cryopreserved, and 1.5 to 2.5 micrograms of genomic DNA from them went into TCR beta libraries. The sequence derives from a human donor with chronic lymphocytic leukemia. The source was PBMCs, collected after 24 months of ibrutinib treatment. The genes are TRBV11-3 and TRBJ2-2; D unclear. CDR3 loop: CASSLALTGELFF. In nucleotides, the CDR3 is TGTGCCAGCAGCTTAGCTTTGACCGGGGAGCTGTTTTTT.